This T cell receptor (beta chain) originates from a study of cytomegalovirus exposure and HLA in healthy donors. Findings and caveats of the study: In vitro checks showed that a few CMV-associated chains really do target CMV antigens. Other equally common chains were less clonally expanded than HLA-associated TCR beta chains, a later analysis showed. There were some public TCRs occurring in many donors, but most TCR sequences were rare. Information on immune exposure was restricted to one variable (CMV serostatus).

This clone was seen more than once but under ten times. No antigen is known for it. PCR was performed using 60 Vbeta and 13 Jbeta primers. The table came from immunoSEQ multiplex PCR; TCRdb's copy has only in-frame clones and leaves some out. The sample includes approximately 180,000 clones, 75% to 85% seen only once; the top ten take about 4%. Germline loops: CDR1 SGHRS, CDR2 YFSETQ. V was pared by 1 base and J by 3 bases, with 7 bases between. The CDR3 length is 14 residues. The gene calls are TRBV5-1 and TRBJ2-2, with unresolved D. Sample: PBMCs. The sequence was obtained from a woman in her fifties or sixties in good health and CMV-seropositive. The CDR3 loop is CASSLIPDTGELFF. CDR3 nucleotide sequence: TGCGCCAGCAGCTTGATCCCAGACACCGGGGAGCTGTTTTTT.